These T cell receptor beta chains were read from a single sample in a study of T cells in Graves' hyperthyroidism and ophthalmopathy. TCRdb redid the calling of the multiplex PCR reads with MiXCR, one entry per CDR3 protein. The sample has approximately 600,000 distinct CDR3 sequences; about a sixth are singletons. Sequenced material: blood. These receptors originate from a young woman with Graves' hyperthyroidism. CDR3s include the opening cysteine and the closing phenylalanine or tryptophan. The order of the fields is J gene, CDR3 length, D gene, clone size, V gene, CDR3 DNA, CDR3 protein. D genes are given only for firm matches. Expanded clones are given a class, and other clones once, few, many or no size at all.

>TRBJ2-7|17|TRBD2|-|TRBV9
TGTGCCAGCAGCGTAGGTCTAGCGGGAGGGAACTCCTACGAGCAGTACTTC
CASSVGLAGGNSYEQYF
>TRBJ1-5|14|TRBD1|many|TRBV28
TGTGCCAGCAGTTTAGGACAGGGACAACAGCCCCAGCATTTT
CASSLGQGQQPQHF
>TRBJ2-1|17|TRBD1|-|TRBV5-1
TGCGCCAGCAGAACAAGTCCCGGGACAGGGGCTCTCAATGAGCAGTTCTTC
CASRTSPGTGALNEQFF
>TRBJ1-2|14|-|-|TRBV20-1
TGCAGTGCTGTCGCCACGGGACGGCACTATGGCTACACCTTC
CSAVATGRHYGYTF
>TRBJ2-7|19|TRBD2|-|TRBV19
TGTGCCAGTAGTCGATCCGGGACAGTGGACGGGACTAGCGCCTACGAGCAGTACTTC
CASSRSGTVDGTSAYEQYF
>TRBJ2-3|14|-|once|TRBV2
TGTGCCAGCAGTGAAGGGGCAGGCCTCGATACGCAGTATTTT
CASSEGAGLDTQYF
>TRBJ2-7|17|TRBD1|few|TRBV19
TGTGCCAGTAGTATAGGCTCCGGGACAGGGGGTTCCTACGAGCAGTACTTC
CASSIGSGTGGSYEQYF
>TRBJ2-3|14|-|many|TRBV7-2
TGTGCCAGCAGTCCACGGGGGAGCACAGATACGCAGTATTTT
CASSPRGSTDTQYF
>TRBJ2-6|19|TRBD1|-|TRBV20-1
TGCAGTGCACGAGATGTGGACAGGATAAGCTCCTCTGGGGCCAACGTCCTGACTTTC
CSARDVDRISSSGANVLTF
>TRBJ1-2|14|-|-|TRBV12-3/TRBV12-4
TGTGCCAGCAGTTTTCGACACCTTAACTATGGCTACACCTTC
CASSFRHLNYGYTF
>TRBJ1-4|14|TRBD1|many|TRBV30
TGTGCCTGGAGCATAGGGGGCCCTAATGAAAAACTGTTTTTT
CAWSIGGPNEKLFF
>TRBJ2-2|14|-|many|TRBV6-2/TRBV6-3
TGTGCCAGCAGTTGGGACCCTCTCACCGGGGAGCTGTTTTTT
CASSWDPLTGELFF
>TRBJ1-2|14|-|-|TRBV6-6
TGTGCCAGCAGTTACTCGGAGACAGGATATGGCTACACCTTC
CASSYSETGYGYTF
>TRBJ2-4|20|TRBD1|-|TRBV29-1
TGCAGCGTTGAAGACGTCACAGGGGAAAAGGACAGACTAGCCAAAAACATTCAGTACTTC
CSVEDVTGEKDRLAKNIQYF
>TRBJ1-3|13|-|few|TRBV2
TGTGCCAGCAGTGAATCAGTCGGAAACACCATATATTTT
CASSESVGNTIYF
>TRBJ2-7|14|TRBD1|many|TRBV7-9
TGTGCCAGCAGCTTCGGGACAGGGCAGCACGAGCAGTACTTC
CASSFGTGQHEQYF
>TRBJ1-1|11|-|many|TRBV2
TGTGCCAGCAGTGACAGAACTGAAGCTTTCTTT
CASSDRTEAFF
>TRBJ1-4|15|-|many|TRBV28
TGTGCCAGCAGTTTGACTGCTGGGAACAATGAAAAACTGTTTTTT
CASSLTAGNNEKLFF
>TRBJ2-3|13|TRBD2|-|TRBV28
TGTGCCAGCGGTTTCGGGGGGGCAGATACGCAGTATTTT
CASGFGGADTQYF
>TRBJ2-1|15|TRBD2|many|TRBV6-2/TRBV6-3
TGTGCCAGCAGTTACGGACTAGCTTCCTACAATGAGCAGTTCTTC
CASSYGLASYNEQFF
>TRBJ2-5|13|TRBD2|-|TRBV20-1
TGCAGTGCCCGCGGACTAGCGGCCAGAAACCAGTACTTC
CSARGLAARNQYF
>TRBJ2-1|18|TRBD2|few|TRBV7-9
TGTGCCAGCAGCCCAAACCAGGGACTAGCGGGAGGCAACAATGAGCAGTTCTTC
CASSPNQGLAGGNNEQFF
>TRBJ2-7|16|-|many|TRBV27
TGTGCCAGCAGTTTAATCGGCATAAGAGGAGTTTACGAGCAGTACTTC
CASSLIGIRGVYEQYF
>TRBJ2-5|12|-|many|TRBV7-8
TGTGCCAGCAGCTTTATGGAAGAGACCCAGTACTTC
CASSFMEETQYF
>TRBJ2-3|15|-|many|TRBV11-2
TGTGCCAGCAGCACTCGAGGGTTGGAAACAGATACGCAGTATTTT
CASSTRGLETDTQYF
>TRBJ2-3|12|-|-|TRBV29-1
TGCAGCGTTCTGGGCTCATCGGATACGCAGTATTTT
CSVLGSSDTQYF
>TRBJ2-7|13|-|many|TRBV5-1
TGCGCCAGCAGTGAGGACGAGGCGTGGGAGCAGTACTTC
CASSEDEAWEQYF
>TRBJ2-2|14|-|many|TRBV6-1
TGTGCCAGCAGTTTCCCCGTGACAGTCGGGGAGCTGTTTTTT
CASSFPVTVGELFF
>TRBJ2-5|13|TRBD2|many|TRBV6-1
TGTGCCAGCAGTGGAAGCGGGAGGGGGACCCAGTACTTC
CASSGSGRGTQYF
>TRBJ1-1|18|TRBD1|many|TRBV12-3/TRBV12-4
TGTGCCAGCAGTTTAGTCCTGGACAGGGGACTCCCAGGGGCTGAAGCTTTCTTT
CASSLVLDRGLPGAEAFF
>TRBJ2-3|16|-|many|TRBV5-1
TGCGCCAGCAGCTTGGATCGCGCCATCTACACAGATACGCAGTATTTT
CASSLDRAIYTDTQYF
>TRBJ2-2|14|-|few|TRBV9
TGTGCCAGCGCAACCGATCCGAACACCGGGGAGCTGTTTTTT
CASATDPNTGELFF
>TRBJ2-6|16|-|-|TRBV7-9
TGTGCCAGCAGCTCTACACGGATCTCTGGGGCCAACGTCCTGACTTTC
CASSSTRISGANVLTF
>TRBJ2-7|12|-|many|TRBV20-1
TGCAGTGCCGGTACAGGATTCTACGAGCAGTACTTC
CSAGTGFYEQYF
>TRBJ2-4|15|TRBD1|many|TRBV7-2
TGTGCCAGCAGCCCAGAGACAGGGGTCAAAAACATTCAGTACTTC
CASSPETGVKNIQYF
>TRBJ2-1|17|TRBD2|few|TRBV13
TGTGCCAGCAGCGTAGCTAGCGGGAGGCATCAAATCAATGAGCAGTTCTTC
CASSVASGRHQINEQFF
>TRBJ1-1|15|-|few|TRBV4-1
TGCGCCAGCAGCCAAGATAGGGCCTGGAACACTGAAGCTTTCTTT
CASSQDRAWNTEAFF
>TRBJ2-2|14|-|many|TRBV2
TGTGCCAGCAGGGGAGATCGGGACACCGGGGAGCTGTTTTTT
CASRGDRDTGELFF
>TRBJ1-1|15|-|-|TRBV7-2
TGTGCCAGCAGCTTGGGGCAGGGAGTTAGCACTGAAGCTTTCTTT
CASSLGQGVSTEAFF
>TRBJ2-1|16|TRBD1|few|TRBV25-1
TGTGCCAGCAGGGAGAACCCGGGACAGGGGATTGATGAGCAGTTCTTC
CASRENPGQGIDEQFF
>TRBJ2-3|17|TRBD2|-|TRBV10-3
TGTGCCATCAGTGACTCAAGACTAGCGGGAGTATCAGATACGCAGTATTTT
CAISDSRLAGVSDTQYF
>TRBJ1-5|14|-|-|TRBV6-1
TGTGCCAGCAGCGATACAGGGAGGGATCAGCCCCAGCATTTT
CASSDTGRDQPQHF
>TRBJ2-7|14|TRBD2|few|TRBV20-1
TGCAGTGCCGGGGGAGCGGGAGGGCCAGGAGAGCAGTACTTC
CSAGGAGGPGEQYF
>TRBJ1-1|13|-|-|TRBV29-1
TGCAGCGTTGCTTGGGCAGGGTGGGCTGAAGCTTTCTTT
CSVAWAGWAEAFF
>TRBJ2-1|16|-|many|TRBV27
TGTGCCAGCACCTCCGTGGGGACGGGAGCCCCGGTTGAGCAGTTCTTC
CASTSVGTGAPVEQFF
>TRBJ2-7|15|TRBD2|many|TRBV24-1
TGTGCCACCAGTGATTCCATGGGAGGGTCCTACGAGCAGTACTTC
CATSDSMGGSYEQYF
>TRBJ2-1|15|TRBD2|-|TRBV10-3
TGTGCCATCAGTTGGGGACTAGCGGGACTCAATGAGCAGTTCTTC
CAISWGLAGLNEQFF
>TRBJ1-4|14|TRBD1|many|TRBV29-1
TGCAGCGTTGATTCGGGGACAGCTAATGAAAAACTGTTTTTT
CSVDSGTANEKLFF
>TRBJ2-3|15|-|many|TRBV20-1
TGCAGTGCTAGTACCCGGGGAGCCCCGGGAGATACGCAGTATTTT
CSASTRGAPGDTQYF
>TRBJ2-5|13|-|-|TRBV28
TGTGCCAGCAGTACCCGATTAAAGGACCCCAGGGACTTC
CASSTRLKDPRDF
>TRBJ1-2|11|-|-|TRBV12-3/TRBV12-4
TGTGCCAGCAGTTTAGAGCTCGAAGCCACCTTC
CASSLELEATF
>TRBJ2-3|13|TRBD2|-|TRBV5-1
TGCGCCAGCAGCTTCGGGGAGGGGGATACGCAGTATTTT
CASSFGEGDTQYF
>TRBJ2-7|15|TRBD2|many|TRBV3-1
TGTGCCAGCAGCCAAGTGGGAGGGAGGTCCTACGAGCAGTACTTC
CASSQVGGRSYEQYF
>TRBJ1-1|13|-|many|TRBV30
TGTGCCTGGAGGGAACAGAGGGACACTGAAGCTTTCTTT
CAWREQRDTEAFF
>TRBJ2-5|11|-|-|TRBV20-1
TGCAGTGCTAAGGGGCTAGAGACCCAGTACTTC
CSAKGLETQYF
>TRBJ1-1|13|-|-|TRBV6-4
TGTGCCAGCAGTACAGGGAGAGGCACTGAAGCTTTCTTT
CASSTGRGTEAFF
>TRBJ1-2|11|-|few|TRBV6-1
TGTGCCAGCAGTCTAGCAAGAGGCTACACCTTC
CASSLARGYTF
>TRBJ2-1|13|-|many|TRBV12-3/TRBV12-4
TGTGCCAGCAGTGTTGGGACACAGAATGAGCAGTTCTTC
CASSVGTQNEQFF